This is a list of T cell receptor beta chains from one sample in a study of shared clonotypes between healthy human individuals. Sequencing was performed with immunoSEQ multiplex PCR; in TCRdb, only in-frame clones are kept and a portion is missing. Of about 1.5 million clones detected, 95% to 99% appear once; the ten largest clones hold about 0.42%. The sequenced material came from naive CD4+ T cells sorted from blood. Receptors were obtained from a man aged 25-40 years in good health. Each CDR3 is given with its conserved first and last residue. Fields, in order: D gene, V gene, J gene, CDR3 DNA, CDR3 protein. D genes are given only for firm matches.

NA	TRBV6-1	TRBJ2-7	TGTGCCAGCACCCCGACAGGCTTGGCCTACGAGCAGTACTTC	CASTPTGLAYEQYF
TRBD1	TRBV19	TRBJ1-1	TGTGCCAGTAGTCCTTTAACGGGACAGGGCACGACTGAAGCTTTCTTT	CASSPLTGQGTTEAFF
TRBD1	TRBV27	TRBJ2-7	TGTGCCAGCAGTTTACTGGCAGGGGGCGCCATCAGGCAGTACTTC	CASSLLAGGAIRQYF
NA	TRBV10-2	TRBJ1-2	TGCGCCAGCCACTCCCCGGACACCAGAACCTCCCTCTATGGCTACACCTTC	CASHSPDTRTSLYGYTF
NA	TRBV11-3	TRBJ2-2	TGTGCCAGCAGCTTAAGGGGAGCCACCACCGGGGAGCTGTTTTTT	CASSLRGATTGELFF
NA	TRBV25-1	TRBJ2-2	TGTGCCAGCAGTGGGGACACCGGGGAGCTGTTTTTT	CASSGDTGELFF
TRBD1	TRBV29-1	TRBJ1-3	TGCAGCGCCCGGGACAGGGGAAACACCATATATTTT	CSARDRGNTIYF
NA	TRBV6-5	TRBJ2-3	TGTGCCAGCAGTTATATAGACACGCAGTATTTT	CASSYIDTQYF
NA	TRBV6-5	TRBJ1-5	TGTGCCAGCAGTTACTCCGGGGCCAATCAGCCCCAGCATTTT	CASSYSGANQPQHF
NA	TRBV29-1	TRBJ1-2	TGCAGCGTTGAACCCTATGCTAACTATGGCTACACCTTC	CSVEPYANYGYTF
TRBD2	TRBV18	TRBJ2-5	TGTGCCAGCTCACCTAGCGGGAGCCAAGAGACCCAGTACTTC	CASSPSGSQETQYF
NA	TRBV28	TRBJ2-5	TGTGCCAGCAGTTTATTACAGGAGGCAGAGACCCAGTACTTC	CASSLLQEAETQYF
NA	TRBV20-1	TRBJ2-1	TGCAGTGCTGAAAGAGCGAATGAGCAGTTCTTC	CSAERANEQFF
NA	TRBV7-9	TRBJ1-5	TGTGCCAGCAGCGGAACAGGGCCCCGACAGCCCCAGCATTTT	CASSGTGPRQPQHF
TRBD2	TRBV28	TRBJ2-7	TGTGCCACCCAAGCGGGAGGGCTCTACGAGCAGTACTTC	CATQAGGLYEQYF
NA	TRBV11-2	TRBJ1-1	TGTGCCAGCAGCCTAAAGGGCCCGGAAGCTTTCTTT	CASSLKGPEAFF